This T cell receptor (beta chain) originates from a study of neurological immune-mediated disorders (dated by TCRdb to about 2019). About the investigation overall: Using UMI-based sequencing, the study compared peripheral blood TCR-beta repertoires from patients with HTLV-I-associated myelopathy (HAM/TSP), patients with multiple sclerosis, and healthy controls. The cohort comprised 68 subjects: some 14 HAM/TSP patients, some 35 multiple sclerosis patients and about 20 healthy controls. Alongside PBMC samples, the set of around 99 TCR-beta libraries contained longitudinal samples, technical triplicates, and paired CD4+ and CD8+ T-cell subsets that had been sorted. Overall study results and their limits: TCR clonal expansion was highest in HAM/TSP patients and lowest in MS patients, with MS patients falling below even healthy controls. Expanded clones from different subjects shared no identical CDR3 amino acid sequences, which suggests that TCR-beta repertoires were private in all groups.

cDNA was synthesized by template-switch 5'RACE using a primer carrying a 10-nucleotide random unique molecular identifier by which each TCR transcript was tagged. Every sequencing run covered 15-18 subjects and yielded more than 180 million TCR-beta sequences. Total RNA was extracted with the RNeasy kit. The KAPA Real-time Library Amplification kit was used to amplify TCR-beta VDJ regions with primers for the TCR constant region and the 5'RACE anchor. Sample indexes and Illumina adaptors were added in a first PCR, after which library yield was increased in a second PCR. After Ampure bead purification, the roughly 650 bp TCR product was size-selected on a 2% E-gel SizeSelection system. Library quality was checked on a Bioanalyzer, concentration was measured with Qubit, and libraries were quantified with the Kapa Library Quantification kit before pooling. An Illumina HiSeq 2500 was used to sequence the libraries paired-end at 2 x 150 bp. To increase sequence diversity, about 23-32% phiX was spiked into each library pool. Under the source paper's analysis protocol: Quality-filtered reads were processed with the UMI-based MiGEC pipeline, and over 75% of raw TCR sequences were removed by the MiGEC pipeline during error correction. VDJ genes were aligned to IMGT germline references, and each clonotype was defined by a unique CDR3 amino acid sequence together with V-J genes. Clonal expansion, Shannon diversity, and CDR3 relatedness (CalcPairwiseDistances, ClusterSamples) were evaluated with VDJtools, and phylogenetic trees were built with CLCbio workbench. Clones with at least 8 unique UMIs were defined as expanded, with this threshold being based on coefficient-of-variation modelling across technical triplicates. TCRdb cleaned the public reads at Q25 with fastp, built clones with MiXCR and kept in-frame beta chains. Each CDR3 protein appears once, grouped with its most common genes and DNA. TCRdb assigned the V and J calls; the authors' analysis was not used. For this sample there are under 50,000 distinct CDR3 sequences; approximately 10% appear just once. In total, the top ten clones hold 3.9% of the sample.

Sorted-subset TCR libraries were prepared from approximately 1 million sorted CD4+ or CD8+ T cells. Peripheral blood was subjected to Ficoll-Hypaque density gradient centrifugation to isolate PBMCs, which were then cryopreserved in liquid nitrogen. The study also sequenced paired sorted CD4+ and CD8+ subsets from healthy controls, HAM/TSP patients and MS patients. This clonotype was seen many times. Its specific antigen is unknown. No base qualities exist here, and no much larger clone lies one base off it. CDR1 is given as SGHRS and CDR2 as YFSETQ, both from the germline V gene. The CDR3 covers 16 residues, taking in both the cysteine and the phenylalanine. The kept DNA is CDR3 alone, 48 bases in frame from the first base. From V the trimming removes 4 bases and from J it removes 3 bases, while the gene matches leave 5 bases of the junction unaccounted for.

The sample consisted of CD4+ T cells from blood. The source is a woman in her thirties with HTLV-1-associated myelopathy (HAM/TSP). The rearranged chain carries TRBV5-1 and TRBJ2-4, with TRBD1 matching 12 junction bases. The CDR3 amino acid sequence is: CASSVGQGAGKNIQYF. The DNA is TGCGCCAGCAGCGTGGGACAGGGGGCAGGCAAAAACATTCAGTACTTC.